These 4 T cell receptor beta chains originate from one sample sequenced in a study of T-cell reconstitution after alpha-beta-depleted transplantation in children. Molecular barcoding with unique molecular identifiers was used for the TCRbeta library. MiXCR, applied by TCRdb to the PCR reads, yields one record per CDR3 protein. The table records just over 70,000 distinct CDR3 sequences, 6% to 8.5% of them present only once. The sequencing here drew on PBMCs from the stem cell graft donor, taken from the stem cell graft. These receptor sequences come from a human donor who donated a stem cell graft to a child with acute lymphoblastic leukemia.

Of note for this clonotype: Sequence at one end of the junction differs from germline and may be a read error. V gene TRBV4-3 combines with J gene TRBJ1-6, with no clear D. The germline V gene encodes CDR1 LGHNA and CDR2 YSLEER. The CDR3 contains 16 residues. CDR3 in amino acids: CASSQDHETGNPPLHF. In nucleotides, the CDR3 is TGCGCCAGCAGCCAAGATCACGAGACTGGTAATCCACCCCTCCACTTT.

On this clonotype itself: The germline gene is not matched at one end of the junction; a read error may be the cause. The chain's CDR3 is CSSSEQRLIAYEQYF. Here the CDR3 DNA reads TGTTCCAGCAGTGAGCAGCGGCTGATAGCCTACGAGCAGTACTTC. This rearrangement joins TRBV6-1 to TRBJ2-7; D perhaps matches TRBD2 (5 bases). Germline CDR1 reads MNHNS; CDR2 reads SASEGT. This CDR3 contains 15 residues.

CDR3 bases: TGTGCCAGCAGGTCCAGCTCCGGGACAGGGGGAGGGCCCCTCCACTTT. It translates to CASRSSSGTGGGPLHF. J is TRBJ1-6 and V is TRBV12-3 or TRBV12-4, with 11 positions matching TRBD1. Trimming took 6 bases from V and 13 from J; bases not matched to a gene: 14. The CDR3 is 16 amino acids.

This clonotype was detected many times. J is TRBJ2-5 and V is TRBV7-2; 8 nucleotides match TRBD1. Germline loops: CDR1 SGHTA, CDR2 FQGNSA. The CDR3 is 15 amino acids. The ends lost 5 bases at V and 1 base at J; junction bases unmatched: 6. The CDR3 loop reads CASSPRTGRQETQYF. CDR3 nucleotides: TGTGCCAGCAGCCCTCGGACAGGGCGCCAAGAGACCCAGTACTTC.